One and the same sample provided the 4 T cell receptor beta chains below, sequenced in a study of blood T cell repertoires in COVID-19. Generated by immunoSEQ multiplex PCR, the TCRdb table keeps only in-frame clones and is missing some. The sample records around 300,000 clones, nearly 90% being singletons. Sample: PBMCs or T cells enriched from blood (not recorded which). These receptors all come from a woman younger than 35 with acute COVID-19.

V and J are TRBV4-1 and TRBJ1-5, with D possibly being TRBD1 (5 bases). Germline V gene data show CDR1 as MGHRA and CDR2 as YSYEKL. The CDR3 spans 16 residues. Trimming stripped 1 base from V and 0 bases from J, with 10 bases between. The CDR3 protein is CASSQGPGHSNQPQHF. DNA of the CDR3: TGCGCCAGCAGCCAAGGCCCCGGACATAGCAATCAGCCCCAGCATTTT.

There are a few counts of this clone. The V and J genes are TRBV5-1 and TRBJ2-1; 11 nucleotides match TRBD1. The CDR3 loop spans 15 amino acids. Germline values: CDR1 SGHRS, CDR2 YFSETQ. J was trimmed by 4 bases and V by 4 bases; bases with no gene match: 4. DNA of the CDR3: TGCGCCAGCAGCCCCGGGACAGGGGGGTACAATGAGCAGTTCTTC. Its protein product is CASSPGTGGYNEQFF. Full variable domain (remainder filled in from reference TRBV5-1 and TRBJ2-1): KAGVTQTPRYLIKTRGQQVTLSCSPISGHRSVSWYQQTPGQGLQFLFEYFSETQRNKGNFPGRFSGRQFSNSRSEMNVSTLELGDSALYLCASSPGTGGYNEQFFGPGTRLTVL.

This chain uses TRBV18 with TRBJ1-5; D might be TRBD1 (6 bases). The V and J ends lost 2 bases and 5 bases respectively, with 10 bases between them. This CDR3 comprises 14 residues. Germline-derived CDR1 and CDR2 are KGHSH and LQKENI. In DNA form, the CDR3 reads TGTGCCAGCTCACCAACGACAGGTCATCAGCCCCAGCATTTT. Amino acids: CASSPTTGHQPQHF.

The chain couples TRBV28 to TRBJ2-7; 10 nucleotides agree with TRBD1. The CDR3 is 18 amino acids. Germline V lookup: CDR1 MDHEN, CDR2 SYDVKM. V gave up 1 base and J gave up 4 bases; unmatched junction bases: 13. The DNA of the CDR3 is TGTGCCAGCAGTTTATCTACCCCGGGACAGGGGTTGGGATACGAGCAGTACTTC. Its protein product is CASSLSTPGQGLGYEQYF. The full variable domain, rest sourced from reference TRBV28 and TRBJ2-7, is DVKVTQSSRYLVKRTGEKVFLECVQDMDHENMFWYRQDPGLGLRLIYFSYDVKMKEKGDIPEGYSVSREKKERFSLILESASTNQTSMYLCASSLSTPGQGLGYEQYFGPGTRLTVT.